The TCR beta chain under discussion was sequenced for a study of OX40 agonist ivuxolimab in advanced cancers. Generated by immunoSEQ multiplex PCR, the TCRdb table keeps only in-frame clones and is missing some. This sample yields over 50,000 clones, of which about 82% are seen a single time; less than 5% belongs to the top ten. The CDR3 consists of 17 residues. Per germline, CDR1 MNHEY and CDR2 SMNVEV (reference sequence). Trimming at V came to 9 bases and at J to 1 base, leaving 10 bases not matched to a gene. The sample in question was CD4+ or CD8+ T cells sorted from blood, obtained in a trial of the OX40 agonist ivuxolimab. The V gene is TRBV27, the J gene TRBJ2-2; 11 bases are a match to TRBD1. The TCR originated in an adult with an advanced solid tumor such as melanoma, head and neck, liver or kidney cancer. CDR3 loop: CASTPGQGVKNTGELFF. Written as DNA, the CDR3 is TGTGCCAGTACCCCGGGACAGGGGGTCAAGAACACCGGGGAGCTGTTTTTT.